Described below is a single TCR beta chain sequence and its context. As handled by the study authors: Nucleated cell number was recorded as an estimate derived from reference gene primer amplification. Profiled with immunoSEQ multiplex PCR; TCRdb holds only in-frame clones, not every one. That table gives V, J and clone size, and the DNA gave D and trimming. Of about 120,000 clones in the sample, roughly nine tenths were seen once. The sample is drawn from a study of blood T cell repertoires in COVID-19. Overall study: Acute-phase and convalescent COVID-19 samples originated in the United States, Italy and Spain. Sources were T cells, B-cell-depleted T cells, or PBMCs; the material itself was cDNA or gDNA.

The receptor was isolated from a man between 65 and 85 years old with active or convalescent COVID-19. Sequenced: peripheral blood.

Here the CDR3 DNA reads TGTGCCAGTAGTGTCGGGACAGGGCGGAATCAGCCCCAGCATTTT. As protein: CASSVGTGRNQPQHF. The chain uses TRBV19 and TRBJ1-5, with TRBD1 identical over 9 bases. V shed 5 bases, J shed 4 bases, and the junction held 6 bases outside the gene matches. The CDR3 loop spans 15 amino acids. CDR1 is LNHDA, CDR2 SQIVND, per germline (reference sequence).